Detailed here is one T cell receptor beta chain. CDR1 and CDR2 from the germline V gene are MNHEY and SVGAGI. The CDR3 contains 15 residues. Trimming removed 0 bases from V and 1 base from J; junction bases left unmatched: 2. Authors' analysis steps: Counts of nucleated cells, estimated from reference gene primer amplification, were obtained. The assay was immunoSEQ multiplex PCR, and TCRdb's table has in-frame clones only and misses some. The V and J calls and clone size are taken from that table; D and trimming were inferred from the DNA. The sample lists about 170,000 clones, 85% to 90% occurring once. The entry originates in a study of blood T cell repertoires in COVID-19. In the study overall: There were acute and convalescent COVID-19 samples, and they came from the United States, Italy and Spain. PBMCs, B-cell-depleted T cells, or T cells were the source of the cDNA or gDNA that made up the material.

The chain carries TRBV6-5 and TRBJ2-5; TRBD1 agrees at 7 bases. The clonotype comes from a young man with active or convalescent COVID-19. The specimen was peripheral blood. CDR3 amino acids: CASSYSDRAQETQYF. The DNA for the CDR3 is TGTGCCAGCAGTTACTCTGACAGGGCCCAAGAGACCCAGTACTTC.